Shown below are 12 T cell receptor beta chains from a single sample sequenced in a study of blood T cell repertoires in COVID-19. Profiled with immunoSEQ multiplex PCR; TCRdb holds only in-frame clones, not every one. The sample contains about 270,000 clones, approximately 85% of which appear only once. The material sequenced was PBMCs or T cells enriched from blood (not recorded which). All receptors derive from a woman aged 45-59 years with acute COVID-19.

The rearrangement links TRBV5-6 to TRBJ2-7; 11 nucleotides align to TRBD2. Germline V gene data show CDR1 as SGHDT and CDR2 as YYEEEE. CDR3 size: 16 residues. V dropped 2 bases and J dropped 3; count of bases not matched to a gene: 7. CDR3 protein: CASSFQTSGAYYEQYF. As DNA, the CDR3 is TGTGCCAGCAGCTTCCAGACTAGCGGGGCCTACTACGAGCAGTACTTC.

The chain joins TRBV12-3 or TRBV12-4 to TRBJ1-2; D is undetermined. This CDR3 is built from 13 residues. Trimming stripped 3 bases from V and 4 bases from J, with 9 bases between. CDR3 sequence (DNA): TGTGCCAGCAGTTTGGGGAGGACCTATGGCTACACCTTC. Translating it yields CASSLGRTYGYTF.

The gene calls are TRBV21-1 and TRBJ1-1; TRBD1, the table's D call, was not compared with the DNA. TRBV21-1 is a pseudogene. The CDR3 has 16 amino acids. The CDR3 sequence is CASTLRDGTANTEAFF. DNA of the CDR3: TGTGCCAGCACCCTTCGGGACGGGACAGCCAACACTGAAGCTTTCTTT.

The count of this clone is one. This chain uses TRBV15 with TRBJ1-3; no clear D gene. CDR1 LNHNV and CDR2 YYDKDF come from the germline V gene (reference sequence). Trimming removed 0 bases from V and 3 bases from J, with 9 bases in between. The CDR3 is 15 amino acids. CDR3 sequence reads: CATSRDLGDGNTIYF. CDR3 sequence (DNA): TGTGCCACCAGCAGAGATCTCGGGGATGGAAACACCATATATTTT.

The V call is TRBV5-4, the J call TRBJ2-5, with a possible D match to TRBD1 (5 bases). The length of the CDR3 is 15 residues. Germline V CDR1 and CDR2: SGHNT, YYREEE (reference sequence). The V end lost 1 base, the J end lost 7 bases, and 17 bases lay between the germline ends. Here the CDR3 DNA reads TGTGCCAGCAGCTTGTTACAGGCCGAATCAGGGACCCAGTACTTC. Its translation: CASSLLQAESGTQYF.

The chain is built from TRBV19 and TRBJ1-2, with 7 bases that match TRBD1. CDR3 size: 14 residues. Looked up from germline, CDR1 is LNHDA and CDR2 is SQIVND (reference sequence). J lost 9 bases, V lost 3 bases, and 10 bases had no gene match. The CDR3 DNA is TGTGCCAGTAGTATCACGCCCAGGGGGAGTAGCTACACCTTC. This translates into CASSITPRGSSYTF.

The chain links TRBV30 to TRBJ1-5; D is undetermined. Germline V gene sequence: CDR1 GTSNPN, CDR2 SVGIG (reference sequence). CDR3 length: 13 amino acids. The V end lost 6 bases, the J end lost 5 bases, and 14 bases lay between the germline ends. CDR3 DNA: TGTGCCTGCTCCGGGGATTCAGATCAGCCCCAGCATTTT. It specifies CACSGDSDQPQHF.

V usage is TRBV30 and J usage is TRBJ1-4; D unresolved. The V gene lost 4 bases and the J gene lost 0 bases, with 12 bases spanning the gap. Germline CDR1 GTSNPN, CDR2 SVGIG (reference sequence). The CDR3 runs to 15 residues. CDR3 sequence reads: CAWISKLATNEKLFF. DNA for the CDR3: TGTGCCTGGATATCCAAGTTAGCAACTAATGAAAAACTGTTTTTT. Using reference TRBV30 and TRBJ1-4 for the parts outside the CDR3, the full variable domain is SQTIHQWPATLVQPVGSPLSLECTVEGTSNPNLYWYRQAAGRGLQLLFYSVGIGQISSEVPQNLSASRPQDRQFILSSKKLLLSDSGFYLCAWISKLATNEKLFFGSGTQLSVL.

The V call is TRBV7-8, the J call TRBJ2-1; D is perhaps TRBD1 (6 bases). CDR1 SGHVS and CDR2 FQNEAQ come from the germline V gene. The CDR3 contains 11 residues. V gave up 8 bases and J gave up 12 bases, with 14 bases separating them. This chain's CDR3 is CASGGRPWQFF. In DNA form, the CDR3 reads TGTGCCAGCGGGGGCCGCCCGTGGCAGTTCTTC. The full variable domain, in which reference TRBV7-8 and TRBJ2-1 provide the parts outside the CDR3, is GAGVSQSPRYKVAKRGQDVALRCDPISGHVSLFWYQQALGQGPEFLTYFQNEAQLDKSGLPSDRFFAERPEGSVSTLKIQRTQQEDSAVYLCASGGRPWQFFGPGTRLTVL.

The genes are TRBV3-1 (or the pseudogene TRBV3-2) and TRBJ1-3; D gene ambiguous. Trimming stripped 0 bases from V and 10 bases from J, with 7 bases between. The germline V gene has CDR1 LGHDT and CDR2 YNNKEL (reference sequence). This CDR3 comprises 12 residues. For the CDR3, the DNA is TGTGCCAGCAGCCAAGACCTCGGGACCATATATTTT. Amino acids: CASSQDLGTIYF.

The rearrangement uses TRBV21-1 and TRBJ1-5; the tabulated D call, TRBD1, remains unverified against the DNA. TRBV21-1 is recorded as a pseudogene. This CDR3 spans 15 amino acids. The CDR3 region is CASSRTGPFNQPQHF. CDR3 DNA sequence: TGTGCCAGCAGCAGGACAGGCCCTTTCAATCAGCCCCAGCATTTT.

This chain connects TRBV15 to TRBJ1-1; no clear D gene. CDR3 length: 14 residues. V was trimmed by 5 bases and J by 11 bases, leaving 21 bases between them. Germline CDR1 LNHNV, CDR2 YYDKDF (reference sequence). As DNA, the CDR3 is TGTGCCACCAGCCGCCCTACCGGGGTCGAAAGGGCTTTCTTT. Its translation: CATSRPTGVERAFF. Full variable domain (remainder filled in from reference TRBV15 and TRBJ1-1): DAMVIQNPRYQVTQFGKPVTLSCSQTLNHNVMYWYQQKSSQAPKLLFHYYDKDFNNEADTPDNFQSRRPNTSFCFLDIRSPGLGDTAMYLCATSRPTGVERAFFGQGTRLTVV.